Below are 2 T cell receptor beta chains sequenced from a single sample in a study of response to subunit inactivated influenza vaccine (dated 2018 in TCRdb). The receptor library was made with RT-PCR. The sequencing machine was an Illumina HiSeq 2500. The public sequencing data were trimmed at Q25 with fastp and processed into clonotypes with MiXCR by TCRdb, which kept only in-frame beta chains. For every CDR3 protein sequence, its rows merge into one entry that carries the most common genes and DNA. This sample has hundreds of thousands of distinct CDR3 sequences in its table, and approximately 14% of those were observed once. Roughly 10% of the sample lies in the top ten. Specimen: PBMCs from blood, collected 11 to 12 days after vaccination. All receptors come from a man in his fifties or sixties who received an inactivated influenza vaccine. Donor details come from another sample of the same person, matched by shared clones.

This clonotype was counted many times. The CDR3 protein is CASSLEGNTGELFF. The DNA of the CDR3 is TGCGCCAGCAGCTTGGAGGGGAACACCGGGGAGCTGTTTTTT. J is TRBJ2-2 and V is TRBV5-1; D not certain. There are 14 residues in the CDR3. V gave up 0 bases and J gave up 1 base, with 4 bases separating them. Germline V gives CDR1 SGHRS, CDR2 YFSETQ.

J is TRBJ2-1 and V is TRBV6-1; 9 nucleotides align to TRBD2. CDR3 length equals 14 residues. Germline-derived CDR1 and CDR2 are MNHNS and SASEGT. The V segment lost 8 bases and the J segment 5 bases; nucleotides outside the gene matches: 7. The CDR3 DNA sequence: TGTGCCAGCTGGGCCGCGGGAGGGAACAATGAGCAGTTCTTC. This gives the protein CASWAAGGNNEQFF.